The 26 T cell receptor beta chains in this list originate from one sample, sequenced in a study of blood T cell repertoires in COVID-19. Measured with immunoSEQ multiplex PCR; TCRdb has only the in-frame clones, and not every one. Altogether just over 250,000 clones are present, about 89% being singletons, with the ten largest covering around 9.1%. Sequenced sample: peripheral blood. These receptors were collected from a man in his forties who had recovered from COVID-19.

V usage is TRBV5-1 and J usage is TRBJ2-7, with TRBD1 matching 7 bases. V lost 4 bases, J lost 3 bases, and 7 bases stayed unmatched. This CDR3 spans 14 amino acids. Germline lookup yields CDR1 SGHRS and CDR2 YFSETQ. The CDR3 nucleotides are TGCGCCAGCAGCGAACCGGGACAGAACTACGAGCAGTACTTC. As protein: CASSEPGQNYEQYF.

The chain links TRBV23-1 to TRBJ2-1, with no clear D. TRBV23-1 is an ORF, and what it does is uncertain. V shed 3 bases and J shed 5 bases, with 11 bases lying between them. The CDR3 spans 14 residues. CDR3 in DNA: TGCGCCAGCAGTCACCCCGTAGTAAACAATGAGCAGTTCTTC. Protein sequence: CASSHPVVNNEQFF.

The chain combines TRBV28 with TRBJ1-1; tentatively, D is TRBD1 (6 bases). With 1 base removed from V and 4 bases from J, the gap between germline ends came to 13 bases. Germline V gene data show CDR1 as MDHEN and CDR2 as SYDVKM. This CDR3 comprises 15 residues. In DNA form, the CDR3 reads TGTGCCAGCAGTTTATCAGCAGGGGTGGGCACTGAAGCTTTCTTT. Protein sequence: CASSLSAGVGTEAFF.

The chain couples TRBV7-9 to TRBJ2-5, with 10 bases fitting TRBD2. CDR1 is SEHNR and CDR2 is FQNEAQ in the germline V gene (reference sequence). The V and J ends lost 2 bases and 9 bases, in that order; junction bases with no gene match: 9. This CDR3 is 15 amino acids long. CDR3 in DNA: TGTGCCAGCAGCTTACCAACTAGCGGGGATAAGTCCCAGTACTTC. It yields the protein CASSLPTSGDKSQYF. Full variable domain (outside the CDR3, taken from reference TRBV7-9 and TRBJ2-5): DTGVSQNPRHKITKRGQNVTFRCDPISEHNRLYWYRQTLGQGPEFLTYFQNEAQLEKSRLLSDRFSAERPKGSFSTLEIQRTEQGDSAMYLCASSLPTSGDKSQYFGPGTRLLVL.

This clone turned up a few times. The J gene is TRBJ1-1, the V gene TRBV4-2, with 7 bases identical to TRBD1. After removal of 4 bases from V and 3 bases from J, the junction contained 2 bases not matched to a gene. The germline gives CDR1 LGHNA, CDR2 YNFKEQ. This CDR3 is built from 13 residues. CDR3 coding DNA: TGTGCCAGCAGCCGCGACAGGGACACTGAAGCTTTCTTT. Translating gives CASSRDRDTEAFF.

Of note for this clone: Other nucleotide sequences from this sample produce the same CDR3. The chain couples TRBV12-3 or TRBV12-4 to TRBJ2-7; D gene unclear. This CDR3 has 11 amino acids. V shed 5 bases and J shed 1 base, with 3 bases lying between them. The CDR3 region has the DNA TGTGCCAGCAGTCCGTCCTACGAGCAGTACTTC. Translated, it gives CASSPSYEQYF.

The chain combines TRBV7-9 with TRBJ1-1; 7 bases agree with TRBD1. The V segment lost 3 bases and the J segment 1 base; nucleotides outside the gene matches: 2. In germline, CDR1 is SEHNR, CDR2 FQNEAQ (reference sequence). The CDR3 consists of 14 residues. CDR3 nucleotide sequence: TGTGCCAGCAGCTTGACAGGGAGGAACACTGAAGCTTTCTTT. It yields the protein CASSLTGRNTEAFF.

The V gene is TRBV10-3, the J gene TRBJ2-3, with a tentative D call TRBD1 (5 bases). CDR3 size: 12 residues. The germline V gene has CDR1 ENHRY and CDR2 SYGVKD. The ends were cut back, 6 bases at V and 2 bases at J, with 6 bases in the middle. For the CDR3, the DNA is TGTGCCATCAGGACAGTCACAGATACGCAGTATTTT. Protein product: CAIRTVTDTQYF.

The chain joins TRBV2 to TRBJ2-3; TRBD1 aligns across 8 bases. The J segment lost 0 bases and the V segment lost 6 bases, leaving 2 bases of the junction unmatched. The CDR3 has 14 residues. Looked up from germline, CDR1 is SNHLY and CDR2 is FYNNEI. CDR3 sequence reads: CASSRDRSTDTQYF. DNA for the CDR3: TGTGCCAGCAGCCGGGACAGGAGCACAGATACGCAGTATTTT.

The rearrangement uses TRBV5-1 and TRBJ2-7; possible D gene TRBD2, 5 bases. Trimming pared 8 bases from V and 3 bases from J, leaving 18 bases between. Germline V gene lookup returns CDR1 SGHRS and CDR2 YFSETQ. CDR3 length: 14 residues. In DNA, the CDR3 is TGCGCCAGAGTAGTCCCCGCGGGCAACTACGAGCAGTACTTC. This sequence encodes CARVVPAGNYEQYF.

Concerning this clone: This may arise from a read error, as a much more abundant clone is one base away. The V and J genes are TRBV3-1 (or the pseudogene TRBV3-2) and TRBJ2-7, with unresolved D. Germline V lookup: CDR1 LGHDT, CDR2 YNNKEL (reference sequence). The CDR3 consists of 13 residues. V lost 0 bases to trimming and J lost 4 bases, with 7 bases between them. The CDR3 nucleotides read TGTGCCAGCAGCCAAGATCTCCCTTACGAGCAGTACTTC. Amino acids: CASSQDLPYEQYF.

The gene calls are TRBV10-3 and TRBJ1-2; unclear D gene. The CDR3 is 13 residues long. The V gene lost 3 bases and the J gene lost 4 bases, with 9 bases spanning the gap. The V gene's germline CDR1 is ENHRY and CDR2 SYGVKD. CDR3 sequence (DNA): TGTGCCATCAGTGATTACACCTTCTATGGCTACACCTTC. This encodes CAISDYTFYGYTF.

This clone was detected only once. The chain employs TRBV5-1 and TRBJ2-7, with 9 positions matching TRBD1. The CDR3 totals 14 residues. With 4 bases clipped from V and 4 bases from J, the junction kept 6 bases outside the gene matches. Per germline, CDR1 SGHRS and CDR2 YFSETQ. In nucleotides, the CDR3 is TGCGCCAGCAGCATCGGGACAGGGTGGTACGAGCAGTACTTC. This codes for CASSIGTGWYEQYF.

The chain carries TRBV3-1 (or the pseudogene TRBV3-2) and TRBJ2-7; D possibly corresponds to TRBD2 (5 bases). Trimming pared 4 bases from V and 3 bases from J, leaving 13 bases between. From germline, CDR1 is LGHDT and CDR2 YNNKEL (reference sequence). This CDR3 has 14 residues. The CDR3 DNA follows: TGTGCCAGCAGCCTGGCGGGCGCTCACTACGAGCAGTACTTC. Translated, it gives CASSLAGAHYEQYF.

J is TRBJ2-1 and V is TRBV27; D uncertain. This CDR3 region has 15 residues. Trimming took off 3 bases at V and 2 bases at J, with 11 bases between the two ends. Per the germline V gene, CDR1 is MNHEY and CDR2 is SMNVEV (reference sequence). CDR3 loop: CASSFSGSTYNEQFF. CDR3 bases: TGTGCCAGCAGTTTTTCCGGGTCCACCTACAATGAGCAGTTCTTC.

The chain combines TRBV3-1 (or the pseudogene TRBV3-2) with TRBJ1-1, with 9 bases that match TRBD1. Unmatched junction bases numbered 2, after V lost 3 bases and J lost 3 bases. The CDR3 extends over 14 amino acids. The germline V gene has CDR1 LGHDT and CDR2 YNNKEL (reference sequence). The CDR3: CASSQRTGDTEAFF. DNA for the CDR3: TGTGCCAGCAGCCAGAGGACAGGGGACACTGAAGCTTTCTTT.

The chain links TRBV6-2 or TRBV6-3 to TRBJ2-7; 9 bases map to TRBD2. Unmatched junction bases numbered 10, after V lost 1 base and J lost 6 bases. CDR3 length: 16 residues. CDR1 and CDR2 from the germline V gene are MNHEY and SVGEGT. The CDR3 sequence: CASSYWGGGAPSEQYF. The CDR3 bases are TGTGCCAGCAGTTACTGGGGCGGGGGGGCCCCCTCCGAGCAGTACTTC.

The rearrangement uses TRBV24-1 and TRBJ2-3, with 16 bases identical to TRBD2. The J segment lost 5 bases and the V segment lost 7 bases, leaving 11 bases of the junction unmatched. The CDR3 has 18 residues. Germline V gene lookup returns CDR1 KGHDR and CDR2 SFDVKD. CDR3 in amino acids: CATSDTGTSGGAKDTQYF. For the CDR3, the DNA is TGTGCCACCAGCGATACCGGGACTAGCGGGGGGGCAAAAGATACGCAGTATTTT.

This clone was seen a handful of times. The chain combines TRBV4-1 with TRBJ1-2; unclear D gene. Germline values: CDR1 MGHRA, CDR2 YSYEKL. The CDR3 runs 13 residues. V was cut by 3 bases and J by 4 bases, with 9 bases left in between. The CDR3 nucleotides read TGCGCCAGCAGCCAGAATCCTAGCTATGGCTACACCTTC. As protein: CASSQNPSYGYTF.

A word on this clone: Other nucleotide sequences from this sample produce the same CDR3. The CDR3 bases are TGTGCCAGCAGCTTGGCGGGGGGCAATCAGCCCCAGCATTTT. This codes for CASSLAGGNQPQHF. The rearrangement links TRBV5-5 to TRBJ1-5, with a weak D call TRBD1 (5 bases). Germline assignment: CDR1 SGHKS and CDR2 YYEKEE (reference sequence). V was shortened by 0 bases and J by 2 bases, with 6 bases between the two germline ends. The CDR3 contains 14 residues.

The gene calls are TRBV11-2 and TRBJ1-1; tentatively, D is TRBD1 (6 bases). The CDR3 runs to 15 residues. The germline gives CDR1 SGHAT, CDR2 FQNNGV. With 1 base removed from V and 4 bases from J, the gap between germline ends came to 13 bases. The CDR3 reads CASSLVPTGLTEAFF. The CDR3 region has the DNA TGTGCCAGCAGCTTAGTCCCGACAGGCCTCACTGAAGCTTTCTTT.

V and J are TRBV9 and TRBJ2-7; D gene unclear. The V gene lost 0 bases and the J gene lost 0 bases, with 7 bases spanning the gap. CDR3 length: 14 residues. In germline, CDR1 is SGDLS, CDR2 YYNGEE. In nucleotides, the CDR3 is TGTGCCAGCAGCGTAGGGAGCCGCTCCTACGAGCAGTACTTC. This gives the protein CASSVGSRSYEQYF.

The rearrangement joins TRBV5-1 to TRBJ2-3; a possible D gene is TRBD2 (7 bases). V was pared by 0 bases and J by 2 bases, with 16 bases between. The CDR3 covers 17 residues. Germline V gives CDR1 SGHRS, CDR2 YFSETQ. The CDR3: CASSLGAGGRVTDTQYF. DNA of the CDR3: TGCGCCAGCAGCTTGGGGGCCGGGGGGCGCGTCACAGATACGCAGTATTTT.

V and J are TRBV7-9 and TRBJ2-1; D is undetermined. Germline-derived CDR1 and CDR2 are SEHNR and FQNEAQ (reference sequence). The CDR3 has 13 residues. V dropped 1 base and J dropped 8 bases, with 9 bases sitting between them. The CDR3 loop is CASSLGGSYEQFF. The CDR3 DNA reads TGTGCCAGCAGCTTAGGCGGCAGTTATGAGCAGTTCTTC.

This chain links TRBV5-1 with TRBJ2-7; D unresolved. Trimming shortened V by 0 bases and J by 4 bases, and 8 bases separated the two germline ends. The CDR3 is 13 amino acids. Germline CDR1 SGHRS, CDR2 YFSETQ. CDR3 coding DNA: TGCGCCAGCAGCTTGGCCCACGGTTACGAGCAGTACTTC. Translated, it gives CASSLAHGYEQYF.

This chain joins TRBV5-1 and TRBJ2-1; D remains unclear. The CDR3 runs to 14 residues. Germline CDR1 is SGHRS and CDR2 is YFSETQ. Trimming removed 2 bases from V and 2 bases from J, with 8 bases in between. The CDR3 region has the DNA TGCGCCAGCAGCTTAGAACAGACCTACAATGAGCAGTTCTTC. Its protein product is CASSLEQTYNEQFF. Together with reference TRBV5-1 and TRBJ2-1, the CDR3 gives the full variable domain: KAGVTQTPRYLIKTRGQQVTLSCSPISGHRSVSWYQQTPGQGLQFLFEYFSETQRNKGNFPGRFSGRQFSNSRSEMNVSTLELGDSALYLCASSLEQTYNEQFFGPGTRLTVL.